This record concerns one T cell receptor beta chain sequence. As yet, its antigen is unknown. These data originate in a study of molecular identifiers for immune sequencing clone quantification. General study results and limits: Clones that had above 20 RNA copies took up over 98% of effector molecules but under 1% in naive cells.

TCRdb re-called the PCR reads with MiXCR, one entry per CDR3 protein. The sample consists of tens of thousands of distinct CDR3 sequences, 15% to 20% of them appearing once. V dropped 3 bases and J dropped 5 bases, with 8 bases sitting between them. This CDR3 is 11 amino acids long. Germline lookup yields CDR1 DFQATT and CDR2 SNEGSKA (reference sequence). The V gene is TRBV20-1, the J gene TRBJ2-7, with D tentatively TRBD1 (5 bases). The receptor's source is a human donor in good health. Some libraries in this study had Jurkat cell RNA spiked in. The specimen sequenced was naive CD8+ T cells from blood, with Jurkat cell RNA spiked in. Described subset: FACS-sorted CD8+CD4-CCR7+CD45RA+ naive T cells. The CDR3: CSARDTDEQYF. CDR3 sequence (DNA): TGCAGTGCTAGGGACACGGACGAGCAGTACTTC.